What follows are 25 T cell receptor beta chains derived from one specimen sequenced in a study of blood T cell repertoires in COVID-19. TCRdb's copy holds only in-frame clones and misses some; the assay was immunoSEQ multiplex PCR. The sample gives tens of thousands of clones, approximately 91% of which show up once; approximately 12% is in the top ten. Sequenced: peripheral blood. These receptors all stem from a man between 65 and 80 years old with active or convalescent COVID-19.

This chain links TRBV6-4 with TRBJ2-1, with a weak D call TRBD2 (5 bases). Germline CDR1 MRHNA, CDR2 SNTAGT. The length of the CDR3 is 16 residues. The V gene lost 3 bases and the J gene lost 3 bases, with 15 bases spanning the gap. For the CDR3, the DNA is TGTGCCAGCAGTGAGACCCTTTTACGGGGCTACAATGAGCAGTTCTTC. Amino acid sequence: CASSETLLRGYNEQFF.

This clone was observed a single time. The chain couples TRBV7-9 to TRBJ1-2; no reliable D call. V lost 3 bases to trimming and J lost 8 bases, with 19 bases between them. Germline V gives CDR1 SEHNR, CDR2 FQNEAQ (reference sequence). The CDR3 consists of 15 residues. CDR3 DNA sequence: TGTGCCAGCAGCTTTAGCTTCGACTCCTCGGGAGGCTACACCTTC. This sequence encodes CASSFSFDSSGGYTF.

The gene calls are TRBV9 and TRBJ1-1; no clear D. The CDR3 runs to 15 residues. Germline V gives CDR1 SGDLS, CDR2 YYNGEE. V gave up 0 bases and J gave up 1 base, with 10 bases separating them. In DNA form, the CDR3 reads TGTGCCAGCAGCGTAGATGGGCTTACGAACACTGAAGCTTTCTTT. Residues: CASSVDGLTNTEAFF.

This sequence joins TRBV29-1 and TRBJ1-2, with D possibly being TRBD1 (6 bases). Germline-derived CDR1 and CDR2 are SQVTM and ANQGSEA. The CDR3 has 14 amino acids. The V and J ends lost 3 bases and 8 bases respectively, with 19 bases between them. CDR3 in DNA: TGCAGCGTTGATATGTGGGACAAAAGGGGCGGCTACACCTTC. Protein sequence: CSVDMWDKRGGYTF.

The chain joins TRBV19 to TRBJ2-3; possibly TRBD1 for D (6 bases). Between the trimmed V and J ends, which lost 11 bases and 6 bases, there was a span of 18 bases. The CDR3 length is 13 residues. In germline, CDR1 is LNHDA, CDR2 SQIVND (reference sequence). The CDR3 coding sequence is TGTGCCTCCTCTGGGGGCCTAGGGGATACGCAGTATTTT. It encodes CASSGGLGDTQYF.

V gene TRBV5-1 combines with J gene TRBJ2-1, with 8 bases aligning to TRBD1. J lost 4 bases, V lost 0 bases, and 6 bases had no gene match. Germline-derived CDR1 and CDR2 are SGHRS and YFSETQ. CDR3 length: 16 amino acids. CDR3 nucleotides: TGCGCCAGCAGCTTGGCCTCAGGGGGCGCGTACAATGAGCAGTTCTTC. This sequence encodes CASSLASGGAYNEQFF.

This clone was observed a single time. The V call is TRBV7-6, the J call TRBJ1-1; no clear D gene. The V end lost 1 base, the J end lost 1 base, and 7 bases lay between the germline ends. Germline CDR1 is SGHVS and CDR2 is FNYEAQ. CDR3 length equals 14 residues. The DNA for the CDR3 is TGTGCCAGCAGCTTAGGTAGACAGAACACTGAAGCTTTCTTT. Protein sequence: CASSLGRQNTEAFF.

V gene TRBV6-5 combines with J gene TRBJ2-1, with D perhaps TRBD1 (5 bases). Germline values: CDR1 MNHEY, CDR2 SVGAGI. The CDR3 covers 15 residues. V lost 3 bases and J lost 3, with 12 bases in between. In DNA form, the CDR3 reads TGTGCCAGCAGTTATGGGCAGGGATTCTACAATGAGCAGTTCTTC. This codes for CASSYGQGFYNEQFF.

The chain uses TRBV19 and TRBJ2-7; 7 bases line up with TRBD2. CDR1 is LNHDA and CDR2 is SQIVND in the germline V gene (reference sequence). This CDR3 region has 15 residues. V trimming: 5 bases; J trimming: 2 bases; junction bases outside the gene matches: 9. The DNA for the CDR3 is TGTGCCAGTAGTCCCCGGGGAGGGACGACCTACGAGCAGTACTTC. As protein: CASSPRGGTTYEQYF.

The chain has TRBV7-9 and TRBJ2-7; D is unclear. This CDR3 contains 14 residues. V gave up 2 bases and J gave up 3 bases, with 11 bases separating them. Germline loops: CDR1 SEHNR, CDR2 FQNEAQ (reference sequence). The CDR3 DNA reads TGTGCCAGCAGCTTAATTGGTGGGCACTACGAGCAGTACTTC. Its translation is CASSLIGGHYEQYF.

This rearrangement joins TRBV2 to TRBJ2-3, with 7 bases lining up with TRBD2. V was pared by 7 bases and J by 0 bases, with 10 bases of the junction left unmatched. The CDR3 runs 16 residues. CDR1 and CDR2 (germline): SNHLY, FYNNEI. The CDR3 loop reads CASIFPAGDSTDTQYF. The CDR3 nucleotides are TGTGCCAGCATCTTCCCCGCGGGGGATAGCACAGATACGCAGTATTTT. The whole variable domain, remainder taken from reference TRBV2 and TRBJ2-3, is EPEVTQTPSHQVTQMGQEVILRCVPISNHLYFYWYRQILGQKVEFLVSFYNNEISEKSEIFDDQFSVERPDGSNFTLKIRSTKLEDSAMYFCASIFPAGDSTDTQYFGPGTRLTVL.

V is TRBV3-1 (or the pseudogene TRBV3-2) and J is TRBJ2-1; D is perhaps TRBD2 (7 bases). V lost 4 bases and J lost 15, with 19 bases in between. This CDR3 region has 13 residues. Germline V gives CDR1 LGHDT, CDR2 YNNKEL (reference sequence). The CDR3 region has the DNA TGTGCCAGCAGCCCAGGATTAGGGGGGGTTCTGTTCTTC. This gives the protein CASSPGLGGVLFF.

J is TRBJ1-2 and V is TRBV30; 10 positions agree with TRBD1. Trimming took 4 bases from V and 6 from J; bases not matched to a gene: 5. Looked up from germline, CDR1 is GTSNPN and CDR2 is SVGIG (reference sequence). The CDR3 spans 13 residues. As DNA, the CDR3 is TGTGCCTGGAACGCAGGACAGGGGGATGGCTACACCTTC. Translating gives CAWNAGQGDGYTF.

This clone has a single count. The J gene is TRBJ1-5, the V gene TRBV19; D is uncertain. The CDR3 runs to 17 residues. V was trimmed by 3 bases and J by 0 bases, leaving 15 bases between them. The germline CDR1 and CDR2 sequences are LNHDA and SQIVND (reference sequence). CDR3 bases: TGTGCCAGTAGTATGAGTAGCGTGGGATATAGCAATCAGCCCCAGCATTTT. Its protein is CASSMSSVGYSNQPQHF.

V is TRBV30 and J is TRBJ2-1; TRBD1 matches 10 bases. The CDR3 extends over 16 amino acids. The V and J ends lost 0 bases and 9 bases, in that order; junction bases with no gene match: 11. Germline V lookup: CDR1 GTSNPN, CDR2 SVGIG (reference sequence). CDR3 sequence reads: CAWSVRDRGLGSEQFF. CDR3 DNA sequence: TGTGCCTGGAGTGTAAGGGACAGGGGACTGGGGAGTGAGCAGTTCTTC.

The V gene is TRBV7-8, the J gene TRBJ1-1; D ambiguous. Germline lookup yields CDR1 SGHVS and CDR2 FQNEAQ. With 1 base removed from V and 5 bases from J, the gap between germline ends came to 8 bases. The CDR3 has 13 residues. The CDR3 coding sequence is TGTGCCAGCAGCTTAGTTCGGGGAACTGAAGCTTTCTTT. This sequence encodes CASSLVRGTEAFF.

This rearrangement joins TRBV19 to TRBJ2-7; tentatively, D is TRBD1 (6 bases). This CDR3 is built from 14 residues. From germline, CDR1 is LNHDA and CDR2 SQIVND (reference sequence). V was pared by 4 bases and J by 3 bases, with 13 bases between. The CDR3 DNA reads as TGTGCCAGTAGTAAAACAACAGGGATCTACGAGCAGTACTTC. Translating gives CASSKTTGIYEQYF.

The chain is built from TRBV25-1 and TRBJ1-2; 7 bases match TRBD1. J was trimmed by 4 bases and V by 2 bases; bases with no gene match: 4. The CDR3 consists of 14 residues. Germline CDR1 reads MGHDK; CDR2 reads SYGVNS. CDR3 sequence: CASSELGDSYGYTF. The CDR3 DNA is TGTGCCAGCAGTGAACTCGGGGACAGCTATGGCTACACCTTC.

The V and J genes are TRBV3-1 (or the pseudogene TRBV3-2) and TRBJ1-2; TRBD1 matches at 10 bases. The CDR3 extends over 13 amino acids. The V segment lost 3 bases and the J segment 10 bases; nucleotides outside the gene matches: 5. From germline, CDR1 is LGHDT and CDR2 YNNKEL (reference sequence). The CDR3 loop reads CASSHRQGANYTF. DNA for the CDR3: TGTGCCAGCAGCCATCGACAGGGGGCTAACTACACCTTC.

This sequence joins TRBV7-9 and TRBJ1-1; D is undetermined. There are 14 residues in the CDR3. The germline V gene has CDR1 SEHNR and CDR2 FQNEAQ (reference sequence). The V end was cut by 5 bases, the J end by 1 base, with 11 bases between. CDR3 sequence reads: CASSPETWNTEAFF. DNA for the CDR3: TGTGCCAGCAGCCCGGAGACCTGGAACACTGAAGCTTTCTTT.

This clone has just a few counts. The genes are TRBV27 and TRBJ1-5; no firm D call. V shed 9 bases and J shed 4 bases, with 13 bases lying between them. There are 13 residues in the CDR3. Germline V CDR1 and CDR2: MNHEY, SMNVEV (reference sequence). The CDR3 reads CASQSNRNQPQHF. CDR3 DNA: TGTGCCAGTCAGTCTAACAGAAATCAGCCCCAGCATTTT.

V usage is TRBV13 and J usage is TRBJ2-3; 10 positions match TRBD1. The CDR3 runs 15 residues. CDR1 is PRHDT and CDR2 is FYEKMQ in the germline V gene (reference sequence). V lost 3 bases, J lost 4 bases, and 4 bases stayed unmatched. CDR3 in DNA: TGTGCCAGCAGCTTCGGGACAGGGGTGGCAGATACGCAGTATTTT. This gives the protein CASSFGTGVADTQYF.

The chain couples TRBV10-3 to TRBJ1-1; no firm D call. Trimming removed 6 bases at V and 0 bases at J, with 5 bases between. CDR1 and CDR2 (germline): ENHRY, SYGVKD. The CDR3 runs 12 residues. CDR3: CAIRSLNTEAFF. CDR3 sequence (DNA): TGTGCCATCAGATCCTTGAACACTGAAGCTTTCTTT.

This rearrangement joins TRBV10-3 to TRBJ2-4, with a possible D match to TRBD1 (6 bases). V was trimmed by 10 bases and J by 0 bases, leaving 19 bases between them. The CDR3 contains 16 residues. Germline V lookup: CDR1 ENHRY, CDR2 SYGVKD. The CDR3 reads CATGTRDPLAKNIQYF. CDR3 DNA sequence: TGTGCCACCGGGACAAGGGATCCCCTAGCCAAAAACATTCAGTACTTC.

This sequence joins TRBV7-9 and TRBJ1-3; D is perhaps TRBD1 (6 bases). Germline V gives CDR1 SEHNR, CDR2 FQNEAQ (reference sequence). The CDR3 is 17 amino acids. Trimming pared 2 bases from V and 4 bases from J, leaving 18 bases between. The DNA for the CDR3 is TGTGCCAGCAGCTTAACAGGACAGCTCGGCGAGGGAAACACCATATATTTT. Encoded protein: CASSLTGQLGEGNTIYF.